The 3 T cell receptor beta chains presented below share a single source sample, sequenced in a study of T cells in Graves' hyperthyroidism and ophthalmopathy. The investigators amplified TCR beta CDR3 regions from RNA transcripts. In the first-round RT-PCR of the TCR CDR3, the HTBI primer set was used. Via MiXCR, TCRdb re-called the multiplex PCR reads, giving one row per CDR3 protein. The sample includes 400,000 to 550,000 distinct CDR3 sequences, 14% of them seen just once. Sequenced material: blood. These receptors originate from a woman under 30 with Graves' hyperthyroidism.

This clonotype came up many times. The CDR3 DNA reads as TGCAGCGTTGGTGACAGGTACACAGATACGCAGTATTTT. Amino acid sequence: CSVGDRYTDTQYF. This chain links TRBV29-1 with TRBJ2-3, with D possibly being TRBD1 (6 bases). V lost 4 bases, J lost 2 bases, and 10 bases lay in between. CDR1 is SQVTM and CDR2 is ANQGSEA in the germline V gene. This CDR3 has 13 residues.

V is TRBV2 and J is TRBJ2-1, with D tentatively TRBD1 (6 bases). With 6 bases removed from V and 1 base from J, the gap between germline ends came to 10 bases. Germline-derived CDR1 and CDR2 are SNHLY and FYNNEI. The CDR3 loop spans 14 amino acids. The CDR3 DNA follows: TGTGCCAGCAGATCGGGACAATCCTACAATGAGCAGTTCTTC. Protein: CASRSGQSYNEQFF.

This clonotype showed up many times. The V and J genes are TRBV18 and TRBJ1-1; D is ambiguous. Germline values: CDR1 KGHSH, CDR2 LQKENI. The CDR3 totals 13 residues. Between the trimmed V and J ends, which lost 6 bases and 1 base, there was a span of 9 bases. The CDR3 loop is CASSFEGNTEAFF. DNA for the CDR3: TGTGCCAGCTCCTTCGAAGGGAACACTGAAGCTTTCTTT.